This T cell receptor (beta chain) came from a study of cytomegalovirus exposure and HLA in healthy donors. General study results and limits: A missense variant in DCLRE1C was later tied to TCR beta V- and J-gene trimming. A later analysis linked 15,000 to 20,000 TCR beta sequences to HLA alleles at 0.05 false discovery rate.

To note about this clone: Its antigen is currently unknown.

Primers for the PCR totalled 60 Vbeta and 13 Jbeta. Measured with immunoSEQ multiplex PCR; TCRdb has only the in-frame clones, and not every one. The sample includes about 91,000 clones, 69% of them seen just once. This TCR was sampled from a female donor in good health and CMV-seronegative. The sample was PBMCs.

The CDR3 protein is CASSPRDRTYEQYF. For the CDR3, the DNA is TGTGCCAGCAGCCCCCGGGACAGGACCTACGAGCAGTACTTC. The chain carries TRBV11-2 and TRBJ2-7, with 8 nucleotides matching TRBD1. J was trimmed by 2 bases and V by 5 bases; bases with no gene match: 5. The CDR3 contains 14 residues. Germline lookup yields CDR1 SGHAT and CDR2 FQNNGV. Full variable domain (rest looked up from reference TRBV11-2 and TRBJ2-7): EAGVAQSPRYKIIEKRQSVAFWCNPISGHATLYWYQQILGQGPKLLIQFQNNGVVDDSQLPKDRFSAERLKGVDSTLKIQPAKLEDSAVYLCASSPRDRTYEQYFGPGTRLTVT.